The present entry profiles one T cell receptor (beta chain) with its context. Its antigen is unidentified. The germline CDR1 and CDR2 sequences are GTSNPN and SVGIG (reference sequence). The CDR3 consists of 15 residues. The V segment lost 3 bases and the J segment 2 bases; nucleotides outside the gene matches: 7. The source of the sample is a study of OX40 agonist ivuxolimab in advanced cancers. Study-wide results and limits: CD4+ and CD8+ T cells in blood underwent clonal expansion by week 6 at 0.1 to 3.0 mg/kg.

The repertoire was sequenced with immunoSEQ multiplex PCR; TCRdb's copy has only in-frame clones and lacks some. The table records about 64,000 clones, about four fifths of them present only once. The chain carries TRBV30 and TRBJ1-3, with TRBD1 matching 7 bases. The input for sequencing was CD4+ or CD8+ T cells sorted from blood, taken in a trial of the OX40 agonist ivuxolimab. This receptor was identified in an adult with an advanced solid tumor such as melanoma, head and neck, liver or kidney cancer. This CDR3 is CAWRSQGVTGNTIYF. CDR3 sequence (DNA): TGTGCCTGGAGAAGCCAGGGGGTCACTGGAAACACCATATATTTT.